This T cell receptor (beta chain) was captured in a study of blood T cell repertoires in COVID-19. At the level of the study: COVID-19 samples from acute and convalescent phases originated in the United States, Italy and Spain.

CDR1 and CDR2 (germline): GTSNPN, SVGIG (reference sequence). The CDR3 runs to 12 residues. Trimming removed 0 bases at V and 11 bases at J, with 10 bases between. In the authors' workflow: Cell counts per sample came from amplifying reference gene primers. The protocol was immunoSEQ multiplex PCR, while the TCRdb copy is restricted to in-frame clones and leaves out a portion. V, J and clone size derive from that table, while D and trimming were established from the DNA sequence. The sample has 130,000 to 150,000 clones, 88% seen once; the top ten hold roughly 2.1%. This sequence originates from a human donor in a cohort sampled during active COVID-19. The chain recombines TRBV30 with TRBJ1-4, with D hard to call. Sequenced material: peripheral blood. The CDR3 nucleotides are TGTGCCTGGAGTGTTCCGGGGTCCAAACTGTTTTTT. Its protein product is CAWSVPGSKLFF.